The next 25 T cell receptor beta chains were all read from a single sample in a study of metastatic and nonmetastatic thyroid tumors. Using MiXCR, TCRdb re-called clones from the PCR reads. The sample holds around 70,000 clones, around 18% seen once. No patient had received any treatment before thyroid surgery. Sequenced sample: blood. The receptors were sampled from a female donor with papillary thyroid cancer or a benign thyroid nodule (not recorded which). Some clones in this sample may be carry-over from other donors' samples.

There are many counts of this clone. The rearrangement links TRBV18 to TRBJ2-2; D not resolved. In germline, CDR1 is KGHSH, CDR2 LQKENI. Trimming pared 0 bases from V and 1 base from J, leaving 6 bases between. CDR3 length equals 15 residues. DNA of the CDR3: TGTGCCAGCTCACCACCGGTAGGGAACACCGGGGAGCTGTTTTTT. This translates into CASSPPVGNTGELFF.

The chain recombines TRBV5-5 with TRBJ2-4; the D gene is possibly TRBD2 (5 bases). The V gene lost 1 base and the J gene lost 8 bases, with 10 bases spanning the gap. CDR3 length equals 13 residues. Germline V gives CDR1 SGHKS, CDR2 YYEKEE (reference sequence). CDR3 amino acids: CASSLFDGDIQYF. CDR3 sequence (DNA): TGTGCCAGCAGCTTGTTTGACGGGGACATTCAGTACTTC.

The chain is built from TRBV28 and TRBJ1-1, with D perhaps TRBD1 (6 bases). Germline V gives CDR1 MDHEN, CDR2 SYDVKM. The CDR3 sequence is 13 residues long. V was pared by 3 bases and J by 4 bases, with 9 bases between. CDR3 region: CASSFAGATEAFF. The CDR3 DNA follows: TGTGCCAGCAGTTTTGCAGGGGCCACTGAAGCTTTCTTT.

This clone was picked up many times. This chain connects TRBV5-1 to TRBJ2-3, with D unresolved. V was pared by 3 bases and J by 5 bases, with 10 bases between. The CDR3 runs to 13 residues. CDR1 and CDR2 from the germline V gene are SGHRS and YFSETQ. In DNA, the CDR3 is TGCGCCAGCAGCTCTACCCCACGAGATACGCAGTATTTT. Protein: CASSSTPRDTQYF.

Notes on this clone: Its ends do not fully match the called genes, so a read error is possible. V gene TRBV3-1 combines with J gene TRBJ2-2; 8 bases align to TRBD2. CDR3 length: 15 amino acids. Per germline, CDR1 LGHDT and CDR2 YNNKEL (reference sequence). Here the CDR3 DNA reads TGTGCCAGCAGTCTGGGACTAGGTGAAGTCGGGGAGCTGCTTTTT. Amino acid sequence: CASSLGLGEVGELLF.

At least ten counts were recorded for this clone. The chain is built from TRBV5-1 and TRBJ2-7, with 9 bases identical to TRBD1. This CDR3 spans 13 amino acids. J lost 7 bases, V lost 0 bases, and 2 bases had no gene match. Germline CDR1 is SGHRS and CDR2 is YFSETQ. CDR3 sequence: CASSLADRGEQYF. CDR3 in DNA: TGCGCCAGCAGCTTGGCAGACAGGGGGGAGCAGTACTTC.

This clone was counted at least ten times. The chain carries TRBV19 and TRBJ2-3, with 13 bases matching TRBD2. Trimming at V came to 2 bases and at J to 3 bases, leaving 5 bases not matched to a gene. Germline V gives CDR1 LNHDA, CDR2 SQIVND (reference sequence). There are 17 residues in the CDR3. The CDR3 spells CASSIRTSGSVTDTQYF. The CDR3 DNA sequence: TGTGCCAGTAGTATACGGACTAGCGGGAGTGTTACAGATACGCAGTATTTT.

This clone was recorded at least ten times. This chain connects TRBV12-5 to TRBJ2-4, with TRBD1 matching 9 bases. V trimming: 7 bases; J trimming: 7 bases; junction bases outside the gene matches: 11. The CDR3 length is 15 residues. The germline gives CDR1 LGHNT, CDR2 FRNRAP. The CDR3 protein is CASALGQGVRNIQYF. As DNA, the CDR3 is TGTGCTAGTGCCCTGGGACAGGGAGTACGTAACATTCAGTACTTC. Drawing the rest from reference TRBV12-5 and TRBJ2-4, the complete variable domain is DARVTQTPRHKVTEMGQEVTMRCQPILGHNTVFWYRQTMMQGLELLAYFRNRAPLDDSGMPKDRFSAEMPDATLATLKIQPSEPRDSAVYFCASALGQGVRNIQYFGAGTRLSVL.

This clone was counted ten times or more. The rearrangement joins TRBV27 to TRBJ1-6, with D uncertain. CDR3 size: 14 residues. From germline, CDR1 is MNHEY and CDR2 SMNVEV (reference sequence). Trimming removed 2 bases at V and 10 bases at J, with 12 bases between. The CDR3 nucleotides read TGTGCCAGCAGTTTAATGAGGTTTGACTCACCCCTCCACTTT. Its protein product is CASSLMRFDSPLHF.

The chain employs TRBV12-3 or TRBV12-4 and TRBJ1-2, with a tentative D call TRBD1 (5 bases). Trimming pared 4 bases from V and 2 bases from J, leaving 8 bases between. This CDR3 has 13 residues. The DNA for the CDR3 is TGTGCCAGCAGTTCAGAGGGGAACTATGGCTACACCTTC. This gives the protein CASSSEGNYGYTF.

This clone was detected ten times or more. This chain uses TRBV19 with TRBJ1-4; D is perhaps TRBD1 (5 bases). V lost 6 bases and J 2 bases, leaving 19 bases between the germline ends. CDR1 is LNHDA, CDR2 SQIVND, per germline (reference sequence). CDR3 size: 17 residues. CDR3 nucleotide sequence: TGTGCCAGTAGACCCAAGGGAGGGGAAGGCACTAATGAAAAACTGTTTTTT. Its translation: CASRPKGGEGTNEKLFF. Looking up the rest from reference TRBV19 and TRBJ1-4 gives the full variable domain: DGGITQSPKYLFRKEGQNVTLSCEQNLNHDAMYWYRQDPGQGLRLIYYSQIVNDFQKGDIAEGYSVSREKKESFPLTVTSAQKNPTAFYLCASRPKGGEGTNEKLFFGSGTQLSVL.

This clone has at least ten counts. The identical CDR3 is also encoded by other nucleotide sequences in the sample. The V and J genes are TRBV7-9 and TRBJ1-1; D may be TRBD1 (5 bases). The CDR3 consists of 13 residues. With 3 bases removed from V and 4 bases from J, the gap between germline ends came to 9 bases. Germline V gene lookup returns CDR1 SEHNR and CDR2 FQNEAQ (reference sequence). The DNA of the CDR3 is TGTGCCAGCAGCTTTGCCGGGGGCACTGAAGCTTTCTTT. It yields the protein CASSFAGGTEAFF.

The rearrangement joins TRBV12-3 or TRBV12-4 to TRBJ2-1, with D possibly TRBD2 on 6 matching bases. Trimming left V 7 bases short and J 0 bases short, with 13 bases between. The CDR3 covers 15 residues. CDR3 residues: CASNIRGGSYNEQFF. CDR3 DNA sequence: TGTGCCAGCAACATTCGGGGAGGCTCCTACAATGAGCAGTTCTTC.

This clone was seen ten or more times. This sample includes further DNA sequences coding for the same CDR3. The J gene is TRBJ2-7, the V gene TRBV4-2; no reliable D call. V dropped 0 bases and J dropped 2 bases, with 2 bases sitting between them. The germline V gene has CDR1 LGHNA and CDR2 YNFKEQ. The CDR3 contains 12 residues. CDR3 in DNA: TGTGCCAGCAGCCAAGACACCTACGAGCAGTACTTC. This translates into CASSQDTYEQYF.

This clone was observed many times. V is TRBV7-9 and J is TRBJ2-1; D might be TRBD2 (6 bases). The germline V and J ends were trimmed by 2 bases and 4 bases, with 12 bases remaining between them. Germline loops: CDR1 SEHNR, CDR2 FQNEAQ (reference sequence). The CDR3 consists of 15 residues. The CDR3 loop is CASSLKDYTYNEQFF. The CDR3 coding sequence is TGTGCCAGCAGCTTAAAGGACTATACATACAATGAGCAGTTCTTC.

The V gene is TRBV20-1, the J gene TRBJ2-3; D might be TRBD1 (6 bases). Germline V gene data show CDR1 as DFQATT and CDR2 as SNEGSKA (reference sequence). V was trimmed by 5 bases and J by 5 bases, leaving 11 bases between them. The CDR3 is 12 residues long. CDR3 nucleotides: TGCAGTGCTCGCCCGACAGGAGATACGCAGTATTTT. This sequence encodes CSARPTGDTQYF.

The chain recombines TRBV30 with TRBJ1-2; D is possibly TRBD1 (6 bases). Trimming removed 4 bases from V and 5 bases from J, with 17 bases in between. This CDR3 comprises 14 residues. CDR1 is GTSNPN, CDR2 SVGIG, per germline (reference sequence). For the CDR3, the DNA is TGTGCCTGGACCAGGGGCGGCCCAAGATATGGCTACACCTTC. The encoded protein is CAWTRGGPRYGYTF.

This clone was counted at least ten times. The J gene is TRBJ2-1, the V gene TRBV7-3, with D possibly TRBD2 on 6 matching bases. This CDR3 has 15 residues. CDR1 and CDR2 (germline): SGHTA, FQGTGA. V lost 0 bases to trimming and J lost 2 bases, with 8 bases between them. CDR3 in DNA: TGTGCCAGCAGCTTAACCGGGGGTCCCTACAATGAGCAGTTCTTC. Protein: CASSLTGGPYNEQFF.

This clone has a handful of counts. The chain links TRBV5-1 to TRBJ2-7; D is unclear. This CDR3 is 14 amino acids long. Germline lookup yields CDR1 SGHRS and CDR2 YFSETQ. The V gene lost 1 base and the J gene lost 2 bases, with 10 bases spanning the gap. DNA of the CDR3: TGCGCCAGCAGCTTGTTTCCGGGCGCCTACGAGCAGTACTTC. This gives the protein CASSLFPGAYEQYF. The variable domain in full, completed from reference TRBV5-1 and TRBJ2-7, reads KAGVTQTPRYLIKTRGQQVTLSCSPISGHRSVSWYQQTPGQGLQFLFEYFSETQRNKGNFPGRFSGRQFSNSRSEMNVSTLELGDSALYLCASSLFPGAYEQYFGPGTRLTVT.

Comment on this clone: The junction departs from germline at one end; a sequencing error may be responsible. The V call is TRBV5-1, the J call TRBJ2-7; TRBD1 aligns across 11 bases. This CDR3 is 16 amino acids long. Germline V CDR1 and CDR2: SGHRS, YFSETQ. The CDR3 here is CSSILEGDRGSYEQYF. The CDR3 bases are TGCTCCAGCATCTTGGAGGGGGACAGGGGGTCCTACGAGCAGTACTTC.

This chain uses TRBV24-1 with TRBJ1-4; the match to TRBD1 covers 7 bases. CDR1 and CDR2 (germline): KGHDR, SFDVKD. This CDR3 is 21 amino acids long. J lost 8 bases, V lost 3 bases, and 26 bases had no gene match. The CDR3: CATSDPSGQVVRDYFLEKLFF. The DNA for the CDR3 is TGTGCCACCAGTGATCCCTCCGGACAGGTAGTTCGTGACTATTTTTTGGAAAAACTGTTTTTT.

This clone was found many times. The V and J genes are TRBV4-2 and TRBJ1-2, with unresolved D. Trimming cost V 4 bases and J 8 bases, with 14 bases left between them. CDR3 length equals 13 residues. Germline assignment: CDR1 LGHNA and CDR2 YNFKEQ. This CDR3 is CASSPPGPGGYTF. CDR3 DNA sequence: TGTGCCAGCAGCCCCCCCGGGCCCGGAGGCTACACCTTC.

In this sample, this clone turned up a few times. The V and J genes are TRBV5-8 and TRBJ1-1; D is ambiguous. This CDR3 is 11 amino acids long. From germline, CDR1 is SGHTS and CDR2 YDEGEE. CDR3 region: CASGWQFEAFF. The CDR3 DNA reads TGTGCAAGCGGATGGCAGTTTGAAGCTTTCTTT.

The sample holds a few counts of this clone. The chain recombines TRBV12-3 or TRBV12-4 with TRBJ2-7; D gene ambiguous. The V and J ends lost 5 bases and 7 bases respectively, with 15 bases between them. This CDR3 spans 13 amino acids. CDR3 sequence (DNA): TGTGCCAGCAGTCCGGGCTTCTCCGGGGAGCAGTACTTC. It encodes CASSPGFSGEQYF.

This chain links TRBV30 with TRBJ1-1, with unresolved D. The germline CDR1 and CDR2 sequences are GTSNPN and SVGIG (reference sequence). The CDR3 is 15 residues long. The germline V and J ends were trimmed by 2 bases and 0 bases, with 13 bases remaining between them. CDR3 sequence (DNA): TGTGCCTGGAGTTCGGCACCCACCTTGAACACTGAAGCTTTCTTT. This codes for CAWSSAPTLNTEAFF.